A single TCR beta chain is shown here with its context. It lacks a known antigen. One base away there is no much larger clone; base qualities are not given. Sequences MNHEY (CDR1) and SVGAGI (CDR2) are obtained from the germline V gene. Its CDR3 holds 12 amino acids, cysteine through phenylalanine. The DNA shown is the 36-base CDR3, in frame from base 1. Trimmed from V: 6 bases; trimmed from J: 8 bases; junction bases lacking a gene match: 3. This record comes from a study of blood T cell repertoires in COVID-19 (dated by TCRdb to the early 2020s). With respect to the entire study: The collaborator samples originated in the United States, Italy and Spain and spanned the acute and convalescent phases of COVID-19. The samples were drawn from the first 160 participants of the ongoing ImmuneRACE study and from about 1,200 subjects provided by 6 global collaborators. The material from the prospective study consisted of cDNA or gDNA derived from T cells, B-cell-depleted T cells, or PBMCs. The repertoires were released in a freely available public database meant as a resource for research on the immune response to SARS-CoV-2. HLA class I and class II types, where available, came from metadata supplied by the sample provider rather than from assay-based typing. Sample metadata almost always included a de-identified subject ID, COVID-19 status, age in years and sex. The dataset comprised deeply sampled blood TCRbeta repertoires from subjects exposed to, actively infected with, or recovered from COVID-19.

TCRbeta CDR3 regions were amplified from genomic DNA by means of the immunoSEQ Assay, a bias-controlled multiplex PCR. The paper's processing steps were these. Within the assay, amplification of reference gene primers was used to estimate how many nucleated cells each sample contained. To quantify the absolute abundance of each unique TCRbeta CDR3 rearrangement, sequence reads were collapsed and filtered. For each sample, productive Simpson clonality was calculated as the square root of Simpson's diversity index over productive rearrangements. As stored in TCRdb, this immuneACCESS dataset retains in-frame rearrangements with V and J assigned. A fraction of the clones does not appear; measured against another copy, unresolved V genes explain less than half of the discrepancy, and the remainder lacks a known reason. V and J calls and clone size follow that table, whereas D and trimming were derived from the DNA. The sample table shows approximately 75,000 clones, and 82% are seen once. 7% to 9% of the sample is taken by the ten largest.

The collaborating institutions used their own protocols to collect whole blood in K2EDTA tubes. For TCRbeta analysis, collaborators shipped samples as frozen whole blood, isolated PBMCs, or DNA extracted from either of those sample types. What the authors observed across the whole study: The quantity of clinical and demographic metadata differed by source and by participant and was supplied without curation.

The sample taken for sequencing was peripheral blood. The receptor's source is a human donor in a cohort sampled during active COVID-19. The chain couples TRBV6-5 to TRBJ1-2, and 10 junction bases match TRBD1. The nucleotides read TGTGCCAGCAGGACAGGGGGCGAAGGCTACACCTTC. Translation gives CASRTGGEGYTF.